The T cell receptor (beta chain) under discussion was sequenced for a study of Ad26.COV2.S vaccination and SARS-CoV-2 variants (dated by TCRdb to about 2021). In terms of the full investigation: The specificity and breadth of SARS-CoV-2-reactive T cell receptors after Ad26.COV2.S vaccination were assessed by TCRbeta repertoire sequencing. A total of approximately 30 samples were included in the TCR-sequenced set, comprising roughly 20 Ad26.COV2.S vaccine recipients, 5 placebo recipients and 8 SARS-CoV-2 convalescent individuals.

TCRbeta CDR3 regions were sequenced with the immunoSEQ Assay. After extraction, genomic DNA underwent amplification by bias-controlled multiplex PCR, followed by high-throughput sequencing. Under the source paper's analysis protocol: To quantify the absolute abundance of every unique TCRbeta CDR3 region, sequences were collapsed and filtered. T cell fraction was estimated by normalizing TCRbeta template counts to usable DNA, which was measured by amplifying reference genes present in all nucleated cells. Repertoire TCRs were annotated as SARS-CoV-2-specific when V gene, CDR3 amino acid sequence and J gene were exactly matched to a known reactive TCR set. MIRA supplied the reference SARS-CoV-2 TCR set, which was filtered for enrichment in COVID-19-positive ImmuneCODE repertoires so that public or cross-reactive TCRs were removed. Based on the MIRA antigens, annotated TCRs were further analysed at the level of specific ORF or position within ORF. Depth was the summed frequency of annotated unique rearrangements, while breadth was defined as annotated unique rearrangements over total unique productive rearrangements. Group comparisons of TCR breadth used two-sided Wilcoxon rank-sum tests. TCRdb took this table from immuneACCESS and kept in-frame rearrangements with V and J called. Such tables lack part of the clones; where checked against another copy, unresolved V genes explain under half of the gap, and the rest is unexplained. D and trimming come from the DNA, and the V and J calls and clone size come from that table. The sample includes about 100,000 clones, with roughly 80% observed a single time. 15% to 20% of the sample lies in the top ten.

V and J are trimmed by 3 bases and 5 bases, and the gene matches miss 13 bases of the junction. The germline V gene (reference sequence) yields LNHDA for CDR1 and SQIVND for CDR2. The CDR3, cysteine through phenylalanine, is 17 amino acids long. Left in the record is the CDR3 DNA by itself, 51 bases read in frame from the first base. Turning to this clone: This receptor's antigen is unknown. Base-call qualities are not available, and no considerably larger clone is one nucleotide away.

Broader findings and caveats from the paper: According to the authors, total T cell responses may have been underestimated by the TCR breadth and depth analyses. Vaccine and placebo recipients had similar non-spike TCR breadth, a finding consistent with the vaccine containing only spike. After vaccination, spike-specific CD8+ and CD4+ T cell responses were reported to show substantial breadth. Spike-specific TCR breadth was higher in Ad26.COV2.S recipients than in placebo recipients (P = 0.0014).

This specimen's time point label, interpreted: individuals recovered from natural SARS-CoV-2 infection. The V and J genes are TRBV19 and TRBJ2-7, and 10 junction bases match TRBD2. The sequence was collected from a human donor who had recovered from COVID-19. This sample comprised peripheral blood, obtained after recovery from COVID-19. The CDR3 reads CASSIRLAGDRTDEQYF. Read as DNA, the sequence is TGTGCCAGTAGTATCCGGCTAGCGGGGGACAGGACTGACGAGCAGTACTTC. Supplemented by the reference TRBV19 and TRBJ2-7 proteins around the CDR3, the complete variable domain is DGGITQSPKYLFRKEGQNVTLSCEQNLNHDAMYWYRQDPGQGLRLIYYSQIVNDFQKGDIAEGYSVSREKKESFPLTVTSAQKNPTAFYLCASSIRLAGDRTDEQYFGPGTRLTVT.